This T cell receptor beta chain is from a study of identifying expanded T cells in peripheral blood. Whole-study findings and limits: Over approximately two and four weeks, about 17 and 20 clones changed, versus roughly 1.1 between replicates. Clone count variance between roughly 2-week samples rose with total template count.

No infections or other immune events were documented during collection. The data were produced by immunoSEQ multiplex PCR, yet TCRdb's version contains in-frame clones alone and is incomplete. This table has about 78,000 clones, roughly 81% appearing once. Points on this clone: Its antigen remains unknown.

CDR1 and CDR2 from the germline V gene are SGHTA and FQGNSA. Trimming at V came to 2 bases and at J to 3 bases, leaving 7 bases not matched to a gene. The CDR3 totals 16 residues. This chain uses TRBV7-2 with TRBJ1-1, with 9 bases identical to TRBD1. Sequencing was performed on blood. This sequence was found in a person aged 18 to 70 in good health. As DNA, the CDR3 is TGTGCCAGCAGCTTACCAGGACAGGGGAAGGACACTGAAGCTTTCTTT. This sequence encodes CASSLPGQGKDTEAFF.